These T cell receptor beta chains were read from a single sample in a study of liver allograft versus peripheral blood T cells. TCRdb reprocessed the reads with MiXCR, giving one entry per CDR3 protein. The sample lists around 18,000 distinct CDR3 sequences; roughly a fifth were seen once. These receptor sequences come from a human patient who had a liver transplant. The graft donor may have given rise to some T cells. The CDR3 runs from the conserved cysteine through the conserved F or W. D genes are given only for firm matches. The size entry is marked missing in some rows and otherwise reads once, few, many or a size class.

V gene	D gene	clone size	J gene	CDR3 DNA	CDR3 protein
TRBV7-2	TRBD2	-	TRBJ2-1	TGTGCCAGCAGCTTAGCTCCAGCGGGGGGAGAGTTCTTC	CASSLAPAGGEFF
TRBV28	-	-	TRBJ2-3	TGTGCCGCACAGGATCACGGAGATACGCAGTATTTT	CAAQDHGDTQYF
TRBV12-5	-	-	TRBJ1-4	TGTGCTAGTGGTCCCAGTTTAGCCGCAACTAATGAAAAACTGTTTTTT	CASGPSLAATNEKLFF
TRBV7-3	TRBD1	few	TRBJ2-7	TGTGCCAGCAGCCGATACAGGGGGCAGGAGCAGTACTTC	CASSRYRGQEQYF
TRBV18	TRBD1	many	TRBJ1-2	TGTGCCAGCTCAACAAAGACAGGGGGCGCTTCCTATGGCTACACCTTC	CASSTKTGGASYGYTF
TRBV6-5	TRBD1	medium-sized	TRBJ1-5	TGTGCCAGCAGCCGGACAGGGGGAAGCAATCAGCCCCAGCATTTT	CASSRTGGSNQPQHF
TRBV30	TRBD1	few	TRBJ1-2	TGTGCCTGGGGTTCCGGGACAGGGGTTGTTGGCTACACCTTC	CAWGSGTGVVGYTF
TRBV5-6	TRBD2	few	TRBJ2-7	TGTGCCAGCAGCCGACCTCCTGGACTAGCGGGATTCTACGAGCAGTACTTC	CASSRPPGLAGFYEQYF
TRBV27	-	-	TRBJ1-1	TGTGCCAGCAGTGTTTGGGGGGGAAAAGCTTTCTTT	CASSVWGGKAFF
TRBV6-2/TRBV6-3	TRBD2	many	TRBJ2-1	TGTGCCAGCAGTTACTCGTGGACTAGCGGGAGCGAGCAGTTCTTC	CASSYSWTSGSEQFF
TRBV28	-	-	TRBJ1-3	TGTGCCAGCACCCCAACCCACAGGGAGGTTCTGGATGGAAACACCATATATTTT	CASTPTHREVLDGNTIYF
TRBV10-3	-	-	TRBJ1-5	TGTGCCATCAGTGAGTCGACAGGTAGCAATCAGCCCCAGCATTTT	CAISESTGSNQPQHF
TRBV7-2	-	many	TRBJ1-1	TGTGCCAGCAGCTTAGTGGGGGGTGGAGGAACTGAAGCTTTCTTT	CASSLVGGGGTEAFF
TRBV20-1	TRBD2	-	TRBJ2-7	TGCAGTGCTATAGCGGGGCAGGATCGGGGGCAGTACTTC	CSAIAGQDRGQYF
TRBV7-2	TRBD1	few	TRBJ1-5	TGTGCCAGCAGTCCAAGGACAGGGCAGGTTCAGCCCCAGCATTTT	CASSPRTGQVQPQHF
TRBV20-1	-	-	TRBJ1-1	TGCAGTGCTAGGCAGCAGGGGTGGAGGACTGAAGCTTTCTTT	CSARQQGWRTEAFF
TRBV7-2	-	many	TRBJ2-7	TGTGCCAGCAGATTCCCACAGGCGGGGGCCAATGCAGAGCAGTACTTC	CASRFPQAGANAEQYF
TRBV19	-	many	TRBJ2-1	TGTGCCAGTAGTATAGGGTTAGTGGAGCAGTTCTTC	CASSIGLVEQFF
TRBV19	TRBD1	many	TRBJ1-4	TGTGCCAGTAGGCCTCGAGGGACAGGGAATGAAAAACTGTTTTTT	CASRPRGTGNEKLFF
TRBV12-3/TRBV12-4	-	-	TRBJ2-3	TGTGCCAGCAGTTTCGGGCAACCGGCAGATACGCAGTATTTT	CASSFGQPADTQYF
TRBV28	-	few	TRBJ1-6	TGTGCCAGCAGAGTCGGGACCGGGAATTCACCCCTCCACTTT	CASRVGTGNSPLHF
TRBV20-1	TRBD2	-	TRBJ2-1	TGCAGTGCCCCGGGACTAGCGGGAGGAAATGAGCAGTTCTTC	CSAPGLAGGNEQFF
TRBV28	TRBD1	-	TRBJ1-6	TGTGCCAGCAGATTCCGGGACAGGGTGCGAGATAATTCACCCCTCCACTTT	CASRFRDRVRDNSPLHF
TRBV10-3	-	many	TRBJ1-1	TGTGCCATCAGTGAGTCAGGGGAAGGGCCTGAAGCTTTCTTT	CAISESGEGPEAFF
TRBV6-1	-	medium-sized	TRBJ1-1	TGTGCCAGCTGTCAAGTGAACACTGAAGCTTTCTTT	CASCQVNTEAFF
TRBV28	-	few	TRBJ1-2	TGTGCCAGCGTGAGGGGTAAGGTGGGAGGCTACACCTTC	CASVRGKVGGYTF
TRBV28	-	many	TRBJ1-4	TGTGCCAGCAGTTTGGGGGGCTTGGGGTATGAAAAACTGTTTTTT	CASSLGGLGYEKLFF
TRBV6-1	-	-	TRBJ1-5	TGTGCCAGCACAATGACAGGCTATAGCAATCAGCCCCAGCGTTTT	CASTMTGYSNQPQRF
TRBV19	-	medium-sized	TRBJ1-4	TGTGCCAGTAGTCCAGCGGAAGCTGGGACTAATGAAAAACTGTTTTTT	CASSPAEAGTNEKLFF
TRBV24-1	TRBD1	-	TRBJ1-1	TGTGCCACCAAAGACAGGGACACTGAAGCTTTCTTT	CATKDRDTEAFF
TRBV7-2	-	few	TRBJ2-7	TGTGCCAGCAGCTTAGGCCCACCTAGTACCCCCCGAAACTACGAGCAGTACTTC	CASSLGPPSTPRNYEQYF
TRBV6-5	TRBD1	many	TRBJ1-1	TGTGCCAGCACTTCTATTGGGACAGGGGGTCAGAACACTGAAGCTTTCTTT	CASTSIGTGGQNTEAFF
TRBV27	-	many	TRBJ2-1	TGTGCCAGCAGTTTACTCCGGGACTCCTCGCTGGTCGATGAGCAGTTCTTC	CASSLLRDSSLVDEQFF
TRBV11-2	-	few	TRBJ1-2	TGTGCCAGCAGCCCACTTGGACAGCTATATGGCTACACCTTC	CASSPLGQLYGYTF
TRBV24-1	-	medium-sized	TRBJ2-6	TGTGCCACCAGTGATGGGGGTTCGCCTGGGGCCAACGTCCTGACTTTC	CATSDGGSPGANVLTF
TRBV28	-	few	TRBJ1-5	TGTGCCAGCAGTTTAGCGCTTTTTCAGCCCCAGCATTTT	CASSLALFQPQHF
TRBV6-1	-	many	TRBJ2-7	TGTGCCAGCAGGGACAGCTCCTACGAGCAGTACTTC	CASRDSSYEQYF
TRBV6-5	TRBD2	few	TRBJ2-3	TGTGCCAGCAGGTCCTCTAGCGGGAGCGGGACAGATACGCAGTATTTT	CASRSSSGSGTDTQYF
TRBV27	-	many	TRBJ2-7	TGTGCCAGCAGTAGACTCGACAGCACCTACGAGCAGTACTTC	CASSRLDSTYEQYF
TRBV6-2/TRBV6-3	TRBD2	-	TRBJ2-7	TGTGCCAGCAGTACTAGCGGGAGCCACGAGCAGTACTTC	CASSTSGSHEQYF
TRBV27	TRBD1	few	TRBJ1-1	TGTGCCAGCAGTTTCGGCCAGGGGGTGCGCACTGAAGCTTTCTTT	CASSFGQGVRTEAFF
TRBV6-1	-	medium-sized	TRBJ2-2	TGTGCCAGCAGCTCGACGGGTTCCGGGGAGCTGTTTTTT	CASSSTGSGELFF
TRBV7-9	-	-	TRBJ2-1	TGTGCCAGCAGCGACAGCGCTCTCTACCCCTACAATGAGCAGTTCTTC	CASSDSALYPYNEQFF
TRBV19	-	-	TRBJ1-5	TGTGCCAGTAGTATGTGGGGGGGAGAGGACAATCAGCCCCAGCATTTT	CASSMWGGEDNQPQHF
TRBV19	-	medium-sized	TRBJ1-1	TGTGCCAGTAGTATTTGGGCCCAAACTGAAGCTTTCTTT	CASSIWAQTEAFF
TRBV28	TRBD1	-	TRBJ2-5	TGTGCCAGCAGGTGGGACAGGGGAATACAAGAGACCCAGTACTTC	CASRWDRGIQETQYF
TRBV19	-	-	TRBJ1-6	TGTGCCAGTAGTATAGAAAGCTCCTATAATTCACCCCTCCACTTT	CASSIESSYNSPLHF
TRBV10-3	-	medium-sized	TRBJ1-4	TGTGCCTCCAACAAGGGGCGGGATGAAAAACTGTTTTTT	CASNKGRDEKLFF
TRBV10-3	-	-	TRBJ1-2	TGTGCCATCAGTGTGGATCATAACTATGGCTACACCTTC	CAISVDHNYGYTF
TRBV20-1	TRBD1	-	TRBJ2-1	TGCAGTGCTGGAGGGACAGGGCTCACTGAGCAGTTCTTC	CSAGGTGLTEQFF
TRBV18	TRBD1	few	TRBJ1-1	TGTGCCAGCTCACCGGGACAGGCGGCGACTTTCTTT	CASSPGQAATFF
TRBV7-9	TRBD2	-	TRBJ2-5	TGTGCCAGCAGCTTAGTAGTCCTCCGGGGGCCCCTAGCGGGGGGCCAAGAGACCCAGTACTTC	CASSLVVLRGPLAGGQETQYF
TRBV6-1	-	many	TRBJ2-2	TGTGCCAGCAGCTTGGGACCGGGAAACACCGGGGAGCTGTTTTTT	CASSLGPGNTGELFF
TRBV12-5	-	-	TRBJ2-4	TGTGCTAGTGGTTTCCGACACCGACTAGCCAAAAACATTCAGTACTTC	CASGFRHRLAKNIQYF
TRBV5-4	TRBD1	many	TRBJ1-1	TGTGCCAGCAGCTTGGACAGGGGTGTTACTAGAGGTGAAGCTTTCTTT	CASSLDRGVTRGEAFF
TRBV10-3	TRBD1	-	TRBJ1-4	TGTGCCATCAGTGCTCTAAGGGGACAGGGAAGAGAAAAACTGTTTTTT	CAISALRGQGREKLFF
TRBV6-1	-	few	TRBJ1-2	TGTGCCAGCAGTGAACTGGGGCGCGCCTATGGCTACACCTTC	CASSELGRAYGYTF
TRBV5-4	-	-	TRBJ2-3	TGTGCCAGCAGCTTGTATGAAGATACGCAGTATTTT	CASSLYEDTQYF
TRBV6-5	TRBD1	medium-sized	TRBJ2-7	TGTGCCAGCAGTTACGCCGGGACAGTCTCCTACGAGCAGTACTTC	CASSYAGTVSYEQYF
TRBV6-6	-	-	TRBJ1-5	TGTGCCAGCAGTTCCGGGACGCTTGCTCAGCCCCAGCATTTT	CASSSGTLAQPQHF